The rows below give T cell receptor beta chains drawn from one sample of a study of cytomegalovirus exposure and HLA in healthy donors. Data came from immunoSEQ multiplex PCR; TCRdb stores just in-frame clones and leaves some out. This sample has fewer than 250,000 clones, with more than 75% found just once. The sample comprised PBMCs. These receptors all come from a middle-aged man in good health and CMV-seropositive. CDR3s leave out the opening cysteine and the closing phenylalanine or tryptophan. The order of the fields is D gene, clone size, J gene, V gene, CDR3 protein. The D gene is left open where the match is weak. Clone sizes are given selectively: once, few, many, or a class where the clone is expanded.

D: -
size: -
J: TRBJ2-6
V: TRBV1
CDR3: TSSPRGDRRAQPGANVLT

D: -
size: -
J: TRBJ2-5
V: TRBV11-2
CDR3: ASSLDRQAGTESEETQY

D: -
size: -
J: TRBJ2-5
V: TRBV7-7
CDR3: ASSPSGEGETQY

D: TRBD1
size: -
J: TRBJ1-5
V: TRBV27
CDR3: ASSWTGGQPQH

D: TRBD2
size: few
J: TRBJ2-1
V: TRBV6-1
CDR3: ASSETPTSGLYNEQF

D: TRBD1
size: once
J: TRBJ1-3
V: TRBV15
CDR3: ATSKRDRAGNTIY

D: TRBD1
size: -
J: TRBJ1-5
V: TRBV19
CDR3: ASSQQGAQPQH

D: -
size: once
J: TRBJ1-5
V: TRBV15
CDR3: ATSRTQESSGNQPQH

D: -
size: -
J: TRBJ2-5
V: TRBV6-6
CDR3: ASSSRAGQETQY

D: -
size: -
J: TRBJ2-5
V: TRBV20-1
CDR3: SASVVETQY

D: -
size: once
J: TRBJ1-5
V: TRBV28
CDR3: ASSPRAGGNQPQH

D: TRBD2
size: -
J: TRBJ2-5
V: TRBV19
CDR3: ASSLPGLAASRTQY

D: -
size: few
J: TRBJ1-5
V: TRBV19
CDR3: ASSDPGQPSNQPQH

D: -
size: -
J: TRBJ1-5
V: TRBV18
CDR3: ASSPLQGNQPQH

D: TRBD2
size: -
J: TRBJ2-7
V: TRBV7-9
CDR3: ASSDGTSKGNEQY

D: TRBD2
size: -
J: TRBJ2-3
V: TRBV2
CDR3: ASSFSGRADTQY

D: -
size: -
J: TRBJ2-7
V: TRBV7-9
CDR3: ASSNRDEQY

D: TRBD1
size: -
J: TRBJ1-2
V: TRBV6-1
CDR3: ASSEAGGWDGYT

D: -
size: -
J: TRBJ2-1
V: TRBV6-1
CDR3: ASSEKTGRTPNEQF

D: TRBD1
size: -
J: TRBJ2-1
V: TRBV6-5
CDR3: ASSYSGTGGNEQF

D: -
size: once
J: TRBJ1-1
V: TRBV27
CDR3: ATGGRWNTEAF

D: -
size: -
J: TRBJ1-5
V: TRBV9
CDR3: ASSVGGGAGSQPQH

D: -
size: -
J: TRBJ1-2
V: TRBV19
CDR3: ASSPTGTSGYT

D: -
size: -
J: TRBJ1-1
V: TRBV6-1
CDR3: ASSVEGRNTEAF

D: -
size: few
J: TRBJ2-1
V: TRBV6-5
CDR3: ASRLGTASYNEQF

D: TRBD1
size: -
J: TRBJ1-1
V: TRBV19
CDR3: ASSIQGATF

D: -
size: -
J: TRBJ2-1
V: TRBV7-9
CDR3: ASRTLAENEQF

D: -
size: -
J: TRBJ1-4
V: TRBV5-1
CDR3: ASSLDGNRPEKLF

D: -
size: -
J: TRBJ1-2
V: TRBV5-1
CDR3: ASSLVQRTNYGYT

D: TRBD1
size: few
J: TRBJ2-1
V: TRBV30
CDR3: AWQSRDRVHNEQF

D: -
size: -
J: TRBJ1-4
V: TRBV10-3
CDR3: AISDVATDNEKLF

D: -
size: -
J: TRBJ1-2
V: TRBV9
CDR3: ASSVGNGPYGYT

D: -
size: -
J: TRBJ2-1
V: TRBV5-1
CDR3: ASSLAADNEQF

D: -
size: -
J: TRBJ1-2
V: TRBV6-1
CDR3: ASSVRQWGGAGYT

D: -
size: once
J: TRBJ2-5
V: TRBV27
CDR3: ASSLIGNQETQY

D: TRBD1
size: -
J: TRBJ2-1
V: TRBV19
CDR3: ASSLGTGYNEQF

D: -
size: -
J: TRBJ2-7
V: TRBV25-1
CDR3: ASSESGGKGSYEQY

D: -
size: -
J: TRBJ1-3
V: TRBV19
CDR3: ASTEGWASGNTIY

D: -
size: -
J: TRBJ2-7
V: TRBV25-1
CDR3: ASSGAPAASYEQY